These 20 T cell receptor beta chains came from one sample sequenced in a study of vaccination and CD4 T cells after COVID-19. CD4+ T cells that had been cultured provided DNA sequenced with the Oncomine TCR Beta short-read assay. TCRdb re-called the PCR reads through MiXCR, storing one row per CDR3 protein. The table lists about 25,000 distinct CDR3 sequences, 67% of them singletons. The sample's treatment: approximately 9-day PBMC culture with coronavirus spike peptide pools or control peptides (ViraFEST assay). These receptors have no identified antigens. The sample here was CD4+ T cells from blood, cultured in vitro, taken after SARS-CoV-2 vaccination. These TCRs come from a human donor who received a COVID-19 vaccine.

This chain uses TRBV15 with TRBJ2-5; D may be TRBD1 (6 bases). CDR1 is LNHNV, CDR2 YYDKDF, per germline (reference sequence). Trimming left V 0 bases short and J 5 bases short, with 13 bases between. This CDR3 comprises 15 residues. CDR3 DNA: TGTGCCACCAGCAGAGAAACAGGGTATCGTGAGACCCAGTACTTC. Its translation is CATSRETGYRETQYF.

The chain carries TRBV2 and TRBJ2-3; 8 bases fit TRBD1. Germline loops: CDR1 SNHLY, CDR2 FYNNEI. This CDR3 has 16 amino acids. With 5 bases clipped from V and 5 bases from J, the junction kept 12 bases outside the gene matches. The CDR3 is CASSRGQGVRKDTQYF. The CDR3 coding sequence is TGTGCCAGCAGTAGAGGACAGGGCGTTCGTAAAGATACGCAGTATTTT.

The rearrangement links TRBV19 to TRBJ1-2, with TRBD1 identical over 10 bases. Germline V gene data show CDR1 as LNHDA and CDR2 as SQIVND (reference sequence). J gave up 7 bases and V 4 bases, and 9 bases lay outside the gene matches. This CDR3 has 15 amino acids. CDR3: CASSTKTGGLAGYTF. Here the CDR3 DNA reads TGTGCCAGTAGTACCAAGACAGGGGGCCTAGCTGGCTACACCTTC.

The chain links TRBV30 to TRBJ2-5; a possible D gene is TRBD2 (6 bases). CDR1 and CDR2 (germline): GTSNPN, SVGIG (reference sequence). The CDR3 extends over 14 amino acids. The V and J ends lost 0 bases and 4 bases respectively, with 12 bases between them. CDR3 sequence (DNA): TGTGCCTGGAGTGTAGGAGGGATGGGAGAGACCCAGTACTTC. Translation: CAWSVGGMGETQYF.

This clonotype has only one observation. The rearrangement joins TRBV5-4 to TRBJ2-3; D is unclear. Germline CDR1 SGHNT, CDR2 YYREEE (reference sequence). The CDR3 runs 15 residues. The V end lost 6 bases, the J end lost 0 bases, and 14 bases lay between the germline ends. The CDR3 loop is CASTSRSASTDTQYF. The CDR3 region has the DNA TGTGCCAGCACCTCTCGATCCGCTAGCACAGATACGCAGTATTTT.

The chain recombines TRBV19 with TRBJ2-3; D is unclear. CDR1 is LNHDA and CDR2 is SQIVND in the germline V gene (reference sequence). CDR3 length: 14 amino acids. Trimming took off 4 bases at V and 2 bases at J, with 10 bases between the two ends. DNA of the CDR3: TGTGCCAGTAGTAAGGCAGCTAACACAGATACGCAGTATTTT. Translated: CASSKAANTDTQYF.

This clonotype appeared a single time. This sequence joins TRBV4-2 and TRBJ2-3, with a possible D match to TRBD2 (6 bases). CDR3 length: 15 residues. The germline V gene encodes CDR1 LGHNA and CDR2 YNFKEQ. Trimming pared 3 bases from V and 0 bases from J, leaving 10 bases between. The CDR3 reads CASSHGTGSTDTQYF. The CDR3 DNA sequence: TGTGCCAGCAGCCACGGGACTGGGAGCACAGATACGCAGTATTTT.

This chain joins TRBV6-1 and TRBJ1-1, with TRBD1 matching 8 bases. Germline V lookup: CDR1 MNHNS, CDR2 SASEGT. The CDR3 totals 14 residues. Trimming cost V 3 bases and J 5 bases; bases outside gene matches: 5. CDR3 DNA: TGTGCCAGCAGTGACAGGGGGCGAGGTACTGAAGCTTTCTTT. It codes for CASSDRGRGTEAFF.

The gene calls are TRBV5-1 and TRBJ2-2, with TRBD2 as a possible D gene (5 bases). The CDR3 consists of 13 residues. Germline CDR1 and CDR2: SGHRS and YFSETQ. V shed 7 bases and J shed 8 bases, with 15 bases lying between them. This chain's CDR3 is CASHNGVLGELFF. Here the CDR3 DNA reads TGCGCCAGCCATAACGGGGTTTTGGGGGAGCTGTTTTTT. Full variable domain (remainder filled in from reference TRBV5-1 and TRBJ2-2): KAGVTQTPRYLIKTRGQQVTLSCSPISGHRSVSWYQQTPGQGLQFLFEYFSETQRNKGNFPGRFSGRQFSNSRSEMNVSTLELGDSALYLCASHNGVLGELFFGEGSRLTVL.

This clonotype has only one observation. The rearrangement joins TRBV29-1 to TRBJ1-3, with TRBD1 as a possible D gene (5 bases). The ends were cut back, 5 bases at V and 0 bases at J, with 11 bases in the middle. The CDR3 is 14 residues long. Germline values: CDR1 SQVTM, CDR2 ANQGSEA. CDR3 nucleotides: TGCAGCGTTATACGGGGGGGCTCTGGAAACACCATATATTTT. Protein product: CSVIRGGSGNTIYF.

This chain uses TRBV2 with TRBJ1-6; D remains ambiguous. Germline V gene data show CDR1 as SNHLY and CDR2 as FYNNEI. Deletions cut 6 bases from V and 4 bases from J, with 4 bases between. CDR3 length: 12 residues. In DNA form, the CDR3 reads TGTGCCAGCAGCAGGTATAATTCACCCCTCCACTTT. Its translation is CASSRYNSPLHF.

The table lists this clonotype with a few counts. The chain recombines TRBV6-1 with TRBJ1-1; 8 bases map to TRBD1. Germline CDR1 is MNHNS and CDR2 is SASEGT. V dropped 6 bases and J dropped 1; count of bases not matched to a gene: 4. This CDR3 region has 14 residues. In DNA, the CDR3 is TGTGCCAGCAGAAGGGACAGGAGGAACACTGAAGCTTTCTTT. The encoded protein is CASRRDRRNTEAFF.

This clonotype was recorded only once. The chain links TRBV7-9 to TRBJ2-6; weak D call: TRBD2 (6 bases). The CDR3 covers 17 residues. CDR1 is SEHNR, CDR2 FQNEAQ, per germline (reference sequence). Deletions cut 1 base from V and 0 bases from J, with 10 bases between. The CDR3 bases are TGTGCCAGCAGCTTAGAGGCGGGGATCTCTGGGGCCAACGTCCTGACTTTC. Translation gives CASSLEAGISGANVLTF.

V gene TRBV7-9 combines with J gene TRBJ2-3; tentatively, D is TRBD2 (7 bases). The germline V and J ends were trimmed by 4 bases and 2 bases, with 16 bases remaining between them. The V gene's germline CDR1 is SEHNR and CDR2 FQNEAQ (reference sequence). CDR3 length: 16 residues. The CDR3 sequence is CASSSEGGGNTDTQYF. As DNA, the CDR3 is TGTGCCAGCAGCTCCGAGGGGGGGGGCAACACAGATACGCAGTATTTT. The variable domain in full, with the rest retrieved from reference TRBV7-9 and TRBJ2-3, is DTGVSQNPRHKITKRGQNVTFRCDPISEHNRLYWYRQTLGQGPEFLTYFQNEAQLEKSRLLSDRFSAERPKGSFSTLEIQRTEQGDSAMYLCASSSEGGGNTDTQYFGPGTRLTVL.

This chain connects TRBV7-9 to TRBJ2-5, with D tentatively TRBD1 or TRBD2 (5 bases each). With 6 bases removed from V and 6 bases from J, the gap between germline ends came to 14 bases. This CDR3 has 13 amino acids. Germline CDR1 SEHNR, CDR2 FQNEAQ (reference sequence). CDR3: CASSRGVGKTQYF. For the CDR3, the DNA is TGTGCCAGCAGTCGAGGGGTAGGGAAGACCCAGTACTTC.

A few counts support this clonotype. V and J are TRBV27 and TRBJ1-1; D is unresolved. This CDR3 spans 13 amino acids. V was clipped by 5 bases and J by 1 base, with 8 bases between them. Germline CDR1 is MNHEY and CDR2 is SMNVEV (reference sequence). CDR3 protein: CASSLTKNTEAFF. CDR3 DNA: TGTGCCAGCAGTCTAACCAAGAACACTGAAGCTTTCTTT.

The chain uses TRBV7-9 and TRBJ1-6; D is uncertain. The CDR3 sequence is 12 residues long. Germline V gives CDR1 SEHNR, CDR2 FQNEAQ (reference sequence). V was trimmed by 3 bases and J by 10 bases, leaving 7 bases between them. CDR3 in DNA: TGTGCCAGCAGCTTGGGAGAATCACCCCTCCACTTT. Protein: CASSLGESPLHF.

About this clonotype itself: The junction does not match germline at one end; this may be a read error. The chain couples TRBV7-6 to TRBJ1-1; a weak D match, TRBD1 (5 bases). Germline CDR1 reads SGHVS; CDR2 reads FNYEAQ. This CDR3 comprises 16 residues. CDR3 in DNA: TGTGCCAGCAGCCCCCGGTTGGGGGTTATGAACACTGAGGCTTTCTTT. Protein sequence: CASSPRLGVMNTEAFF. The full variable domain, rest sourced from reference TRBV7-6 and TRBJ1-1, is GAGVSQSPRYKVTKRGQDVALRCDPISGHVSLYWYRQALGQGPEFLTYFNYEAQQDKSGLPNDRFSAERPEGSISTLTIQRTEQRDSAMYRCASSPRLGVMNTEAFFGQGTRLTVV.

CDR3 protein: CAWSVASYEQYF. CDR3 nucleotides: TGTGCCTGGAGTGTAGCGTCCTACGAGCAGTACTTC. The chain couples TRBV30 to TRBJ2-7; D is undetermined. Germline lookup yields CDR1 GTSNPN and CDR2 SVGIG (reference sequence). The ends were cut back, 0 bases at V and 1 base at J, with 4 bases in the middle. This CDR3 spans 12 amino acids.

The chain employs TRBV9 and TRBJ1-3; unclear D gene. Germline V gene sequence: CDR1 SGDLS, CDR2 YYNGEE. The CDR3 is 15 residues long. The V gene lost 0 bases and the J gene lost 0 bases, with 7 bases spanning the gap. The CDR3 region is CASSVDPNSGNTIYF. As DNA, the CDR3 is TGTGCCAGCAGCGTAGATCCCAACTCTGGAAACACCATATATTTT.